The sequence of this T cell receptor beta chain was determined in a study of blood T cell repertoires in COVID-19. Across the whole study: Both acute and convalescent COVID-19 samples were obtained from the United States, Italy and Spain. T cells, B-cell-depleted T cells, or PBMCs provided the cDNA or gDNA that served as material.

In germline, CDR1 is MDHEN, CDR2 SYDVKM. This CDR3 comprises 15 residues. Trimming shortened V by 2 bases and J by 7 bases, and 15 bases separated the two germline ends. This clone was seen only a few times. In the study's own analysis: Reference gene primer amplification gave nucleated cell count estimates. Method: immunoSEQ multiplex PCR; TCRdb's copy keeps in-frame clones and lacks some. The V and J calls and the clone size are those of that table, but D and trimming were determined from the DNA. This table holds around 200,000 clones, 80% to 90% found once. This TCR was recovered from an elderly woman with acute or convalescent COVID-19. The chain carries TRBV28 and TRBJ1-5; D not resolved. Sequenced material: peripheral blood. The CDR3 sequence is CASSLATGLIQPQHF. Here the CDR3 DNA reads TGTGCCAGCAGTTTAGCAACGGGGTTAATCCAGCCCCAGCATTTT.